What follows is one T cell receptor (beta chain) and its context. Its matching antigen is unknown. This record comes from a study of PD-1 blockade in classical Hodgkin lymphoma. The study's findings and limits: Excluded were patients who started nivolumab under 1 year after ASCT, a group that had lower diversity.

Time point defined: cycle 4 day 1 (C4D1), after more than five weeks of nivolumab. All the patients suffered relapse after autologous stem cell transplantation, and brentuximab vedotin exposure differed. Trimming took 0 bases from V and 6 from J, leaving 10 bases between them. The CDR3 covers 14 residues. The germline CDR1 and CDR2 sequences are SGDLS and YYNGEE. Profiling relied on immunoSEQ multiplex PCR, and the TCRdb table lists in-frame clones only, not all of them. The profile shows tens of thousands of clones, around 79% of them singletons. The sample consisted of peripheral blood mononuclear cells (PBMCs), taken before the fourth cycle of nivolumab. This chain joins TRBV9 and TRBJ2-1; D remains ambiguous. The clonotype was recovered from a human donor with classical Hodgkin lymphoma. CDR3 sequence (DNA): TGTGCCAGCAGCGTAGATCTGGGCATCAATGAGCAGTTCTTC. This sequence encodes CASSVDLGINEQFF. The variable domain in full, with the rest retrieved from reference TRBV9 and TRBJ2-1, is DSGVTQTPKHLITATGQRVTLRCSPRSGDLSVYWYQQSLDQGLQFLIQYYNGEERAKGNILERFSAQQFPDLHSELNLSSLELGDSALYFCASSVDLGINEQFFGPGTRLTVL.